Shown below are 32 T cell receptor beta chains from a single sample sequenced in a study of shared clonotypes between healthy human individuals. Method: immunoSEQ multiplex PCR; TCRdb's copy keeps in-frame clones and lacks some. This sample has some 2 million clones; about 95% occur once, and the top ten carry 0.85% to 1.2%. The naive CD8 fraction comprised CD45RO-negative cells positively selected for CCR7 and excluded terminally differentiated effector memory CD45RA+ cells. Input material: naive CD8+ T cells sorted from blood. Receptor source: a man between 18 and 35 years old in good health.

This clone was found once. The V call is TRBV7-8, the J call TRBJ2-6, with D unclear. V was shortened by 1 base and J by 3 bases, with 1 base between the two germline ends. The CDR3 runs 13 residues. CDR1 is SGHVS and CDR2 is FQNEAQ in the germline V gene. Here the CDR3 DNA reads TGTGCCAGCAGCTTAGATGGGGCCAACGTCCTGACTTTC. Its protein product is CASSLDGANVLTF.

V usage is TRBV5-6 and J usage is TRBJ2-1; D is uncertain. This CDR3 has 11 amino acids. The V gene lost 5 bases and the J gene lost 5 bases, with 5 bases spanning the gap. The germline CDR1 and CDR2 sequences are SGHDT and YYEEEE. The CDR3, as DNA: TGTGCCAGCAGTGGTGACAATGAGCAGTTCTTC. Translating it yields CASSGDNEQFF.

The CDR3 nucleotides are TGTGCCAGCCTTGGAGGGAACACTGAAGCTTTCTTT. As protein: CASLGGNTEAFF. V is TRBV2 and J is TRBJ1-1, with unresolved D. Germline loops: CDR1 SNHLY, CDR2 FYNNEI. With 8 bases removed from V and 1 base from J, the gap between germline ends came to 8 bases. This CDR3 is 12 amino acids long.

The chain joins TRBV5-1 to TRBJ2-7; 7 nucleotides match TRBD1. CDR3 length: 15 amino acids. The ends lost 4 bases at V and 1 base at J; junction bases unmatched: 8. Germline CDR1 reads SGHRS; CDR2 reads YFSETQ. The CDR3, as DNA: TGCGCCAGCAGCGTGGACAGGTTCGCATCCTACGAGCAGTACTTC. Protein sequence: CASSVDRFASYEQYF. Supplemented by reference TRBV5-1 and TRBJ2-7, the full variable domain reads KAGVTQTPRYLIKTRGQQVTLSCSPISGHRSVSWYQQTPGQGLQFLFEYFSETQRNKGNFPGRFSGRQFSNSRSEMNVSTLELGDSALYLCASSVDRFASYEQYFGPGTRLTVT.

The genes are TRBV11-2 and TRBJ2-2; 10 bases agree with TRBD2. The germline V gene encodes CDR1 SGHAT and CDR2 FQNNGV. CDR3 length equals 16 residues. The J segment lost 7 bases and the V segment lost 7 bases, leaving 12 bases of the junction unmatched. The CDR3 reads CASTYLAGVGVGELFF. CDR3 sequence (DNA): TGTGCCAGCACCTACCTAGCGGGAGTAGGCGTCGGGGAGCTGTTTTTT.

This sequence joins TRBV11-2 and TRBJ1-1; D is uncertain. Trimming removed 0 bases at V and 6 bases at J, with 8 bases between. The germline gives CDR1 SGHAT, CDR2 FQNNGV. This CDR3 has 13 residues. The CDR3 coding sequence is TGTGCCAGCAGCTTAGAGTCTTTTTCTGAAGCTTTCTTT. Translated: CASSLESFSEAFF.

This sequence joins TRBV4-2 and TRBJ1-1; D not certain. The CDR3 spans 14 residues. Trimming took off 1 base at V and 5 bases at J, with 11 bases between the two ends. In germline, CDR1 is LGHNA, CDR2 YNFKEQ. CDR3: CASSQGGSITEAFF. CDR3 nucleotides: TGTGCCAGCAGCCAAGGGGGATCGATTACTGAAGCTTTCTTT.

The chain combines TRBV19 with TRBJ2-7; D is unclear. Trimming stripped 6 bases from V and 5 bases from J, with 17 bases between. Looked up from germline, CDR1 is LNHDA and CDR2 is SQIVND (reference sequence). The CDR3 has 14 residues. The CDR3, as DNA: TGTGCCAGTAGGACCGGAGAAGCGTCCAACGAGCAGTACTTC. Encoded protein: CASRTGEASNEQYF.

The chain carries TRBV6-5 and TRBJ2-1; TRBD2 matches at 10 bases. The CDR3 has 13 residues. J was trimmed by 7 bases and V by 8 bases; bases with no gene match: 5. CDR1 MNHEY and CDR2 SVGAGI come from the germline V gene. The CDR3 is CASGLAEANEQFF. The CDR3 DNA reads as TGTGCCAGCGGACTAGCGGAAGCAAATGAGCAGTTCTTC.

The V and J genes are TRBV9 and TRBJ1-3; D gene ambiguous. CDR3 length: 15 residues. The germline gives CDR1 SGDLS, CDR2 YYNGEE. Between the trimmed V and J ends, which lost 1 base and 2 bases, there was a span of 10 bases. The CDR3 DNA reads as TGTGCCAGCAGCGTAACAGTAGCGACTGGAAACACCATATATTTT. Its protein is CASSVTVATGNTIYF.

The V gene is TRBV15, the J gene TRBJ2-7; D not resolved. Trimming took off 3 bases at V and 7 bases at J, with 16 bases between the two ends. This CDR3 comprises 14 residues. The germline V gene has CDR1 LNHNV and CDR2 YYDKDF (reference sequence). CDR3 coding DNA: TGTGCCACCAGCAGTGCTAACACCCGTGAAGAGCAGTACTTC. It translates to CATSSANTREEQYF. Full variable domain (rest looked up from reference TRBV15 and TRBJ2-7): DAMVIQNPRYQVTQFGKPVTLSCSQTLNHNVMYWYQQKSSQAPKLLFHYYDKDFNNEADTPDNFQSRRPNTSFCFLDIRSPGLGDTAMYLCATSSANTREEQYFGPGTRLTVT.

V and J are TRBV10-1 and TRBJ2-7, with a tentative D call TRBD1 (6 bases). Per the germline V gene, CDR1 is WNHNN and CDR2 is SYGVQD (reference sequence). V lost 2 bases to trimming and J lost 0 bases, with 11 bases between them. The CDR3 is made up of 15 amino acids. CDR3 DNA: TGCGCCAGCAGTGAGGGGGGCCACGACTCCTACGAGCAGTACTTC. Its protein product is CASSEGGHDSYEQYF.

CDR3 protein: CASSSEGQPQHF. CDR3 DNA sequence: TGTGCCAGCAGCTCAGAGGGGCAGCCCCAGCATTTT. The chain links TRBV13 to TRBJ1-5; D may be TRBD1 (5 bases). Germline CDR1 and CDR2: PRHDT and FYEKMQ (reference sequence). The CDR3 consists of 12 residues. V was trimmed by 4 bases and J by 7 bases, leaving 8 bases between them.

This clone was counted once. The CDR3 region is CASSFTGVLAEAFF. The CDR3 DNA reads TGCGCCAGCAGCTTCACAGGGGTATTGGCTGAAGCTTTCTTT. The rearrangement links TRBV5-1 to TRBJ1-1; the match to TRBD1 covers 7 bases. Germline CDR1 is SGHRS and CDR2 is YFSETQ. J lost 6 bases, V lost 2 bases, and 7 bases had no gene match. The CDR3 has 14 residues.

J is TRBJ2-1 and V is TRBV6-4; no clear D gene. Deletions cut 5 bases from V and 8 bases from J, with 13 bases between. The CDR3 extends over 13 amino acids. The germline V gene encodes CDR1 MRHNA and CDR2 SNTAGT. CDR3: CASSLFSGYEQFF. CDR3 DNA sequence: TGTGCCAGCAGTCTGTTCTCTGGGTATGAGCAGTTCTTC.

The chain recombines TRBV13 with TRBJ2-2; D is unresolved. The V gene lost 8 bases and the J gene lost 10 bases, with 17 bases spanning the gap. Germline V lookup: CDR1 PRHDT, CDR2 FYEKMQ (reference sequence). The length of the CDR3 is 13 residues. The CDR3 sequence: CASLPGRGSELFF. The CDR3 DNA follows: TGTGCCAGCCTCCCTGGGCGAGGTTCGGAGCTGTTTTTT.

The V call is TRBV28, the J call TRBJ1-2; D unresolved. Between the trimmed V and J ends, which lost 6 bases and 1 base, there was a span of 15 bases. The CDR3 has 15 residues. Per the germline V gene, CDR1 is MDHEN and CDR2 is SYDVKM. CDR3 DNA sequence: TGTGCCAGCAGCCCCGTAATGGAGCTTAACTATGGCTACACCTTC. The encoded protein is CASSPVMELNYGYTF.

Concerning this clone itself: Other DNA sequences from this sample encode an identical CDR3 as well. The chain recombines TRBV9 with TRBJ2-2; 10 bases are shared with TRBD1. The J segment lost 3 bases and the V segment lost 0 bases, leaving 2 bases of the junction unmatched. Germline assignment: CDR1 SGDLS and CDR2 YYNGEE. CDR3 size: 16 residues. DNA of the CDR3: TGTGCCAGCAGCGTAGCCGGGACAGGGGACACCGGGGAGCTGTTTTTT. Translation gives CASSVAGTGDTGELFF.

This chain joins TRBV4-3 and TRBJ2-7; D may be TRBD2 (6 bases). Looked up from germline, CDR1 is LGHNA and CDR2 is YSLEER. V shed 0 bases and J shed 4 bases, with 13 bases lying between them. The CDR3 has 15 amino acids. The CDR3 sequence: CASSQEREDLYEQYF. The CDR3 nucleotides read TGCGCCAGCAGCCAAGAGAGGGAGGATCTTTACGAGCAGTACTTC.

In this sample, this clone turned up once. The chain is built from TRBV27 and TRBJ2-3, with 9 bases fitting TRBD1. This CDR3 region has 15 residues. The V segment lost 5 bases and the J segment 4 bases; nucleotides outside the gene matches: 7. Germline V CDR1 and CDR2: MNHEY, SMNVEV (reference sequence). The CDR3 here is CASSQTGGGPDTQYF. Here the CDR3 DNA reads TGTGCCAGCAGTCAGACAGGGGGGGGCCCAGATACGCAGTATTTT.

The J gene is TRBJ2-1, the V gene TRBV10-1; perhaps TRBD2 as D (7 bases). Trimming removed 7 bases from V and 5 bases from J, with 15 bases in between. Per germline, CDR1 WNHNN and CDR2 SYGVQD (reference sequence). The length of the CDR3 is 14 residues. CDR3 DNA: TGCGCCAGCACCCCGCGGGGGCGGGACAATGAGCAGTTCTTC. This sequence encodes CASTPRGRDNEQFF.

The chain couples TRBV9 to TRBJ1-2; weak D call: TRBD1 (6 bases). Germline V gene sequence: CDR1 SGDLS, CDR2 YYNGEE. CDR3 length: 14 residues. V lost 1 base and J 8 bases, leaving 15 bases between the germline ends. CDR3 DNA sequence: TGTGCCAGCAGCGTATTTGGGGGGCCAGCGGGCTACACCTTC. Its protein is CASSVFGGPAGYTF.

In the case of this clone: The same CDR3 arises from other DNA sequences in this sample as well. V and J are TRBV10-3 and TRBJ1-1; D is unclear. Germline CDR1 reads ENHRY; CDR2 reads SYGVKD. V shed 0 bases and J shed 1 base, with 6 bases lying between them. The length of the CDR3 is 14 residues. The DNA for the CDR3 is TGTGCCATCAGTGAGTCCCCAGAGAACACTGAAGCTTTCTTT. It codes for CAISESPENTEAFF.

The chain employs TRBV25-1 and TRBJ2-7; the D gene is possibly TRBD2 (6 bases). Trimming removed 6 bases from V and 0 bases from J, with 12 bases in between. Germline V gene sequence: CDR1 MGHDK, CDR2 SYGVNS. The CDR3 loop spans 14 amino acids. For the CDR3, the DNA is TGTGCCAGCAGCGATCCGGGACTCTCCTACGAGCAGTACTTC. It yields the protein CASSDPGLSYEQYF.

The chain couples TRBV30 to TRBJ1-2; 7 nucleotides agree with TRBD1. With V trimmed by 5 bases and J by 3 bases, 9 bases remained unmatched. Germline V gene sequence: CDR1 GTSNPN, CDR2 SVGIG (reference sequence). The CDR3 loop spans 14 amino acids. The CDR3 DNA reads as TGTGCCTGGGGAGCCCCGGGACAGTACTATGGCTACACCTTC. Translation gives CAWGAPGQYYGYTF.

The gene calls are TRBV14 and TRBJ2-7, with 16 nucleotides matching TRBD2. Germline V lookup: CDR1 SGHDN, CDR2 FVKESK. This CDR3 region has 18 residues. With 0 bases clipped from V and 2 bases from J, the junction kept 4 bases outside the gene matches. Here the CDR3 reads CASSQDFGTSGRAYEQYF. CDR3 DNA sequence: TGTGCCAGCAGCCAAGATTTTGGGACTAGCGGGAGGGCCTACGAGCAGTACTTC.

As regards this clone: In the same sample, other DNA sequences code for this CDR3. The CDR3 sequence: CASSLLGTDTQYF. In DNA, the CDR3 is TGTGCCAGCAGCTTGCTCGGCACAGATACGCAGTATTTT. The rearrangement uses TRBV5-4 and TRBJ2-3; D gene uncertain. The CDR3 consists of 13 residues. Germline lookup yields CDR1 SGHNT and CDR2 YYREEE (reference sequence). Trimming removed 1 base from V and 1 base from J, with 4 bases in between.

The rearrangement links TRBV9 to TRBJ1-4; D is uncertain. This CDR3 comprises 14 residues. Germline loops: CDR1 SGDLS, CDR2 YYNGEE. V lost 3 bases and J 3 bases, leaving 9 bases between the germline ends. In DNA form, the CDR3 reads TGTGCCAGCAGCGCCGGACTTTCTAATGAAAAACTGTTTTTT. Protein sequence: CASSAGLSNEKLFF.

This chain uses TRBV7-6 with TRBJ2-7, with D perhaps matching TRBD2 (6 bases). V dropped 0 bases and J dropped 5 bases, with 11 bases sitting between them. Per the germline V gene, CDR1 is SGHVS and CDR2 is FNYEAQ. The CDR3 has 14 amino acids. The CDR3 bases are TGTGCCAGCAGCTTAGCGCACGGGGAGGACGAGCAGTACTTC. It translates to CASSLAHGEDEQYF.

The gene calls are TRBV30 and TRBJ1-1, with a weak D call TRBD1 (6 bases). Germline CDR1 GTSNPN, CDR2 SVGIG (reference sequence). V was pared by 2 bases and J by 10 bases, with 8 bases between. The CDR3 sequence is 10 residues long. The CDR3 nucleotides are TGTGCCTGGAGTCCAGGGGCAGCTTTCTTT. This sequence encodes CAWSPGAAFF.

The CDR3 DNA reads as TGTGCCAGCAGGCCGGACTTCCAAGAGACCCAGTACTTC. Translated, it gives CASRPDFQETQYF. This sequence joins TRBV6-5 and TRBJ2-5; a weak D match, TRBD2 (5 bases). Germline CDR1 and CDR2: MNHEY and SVGAGI. The CDR3 is 13 amino acids. V shed 6 bases and J shed 1 base, with 9 bases lying between them.

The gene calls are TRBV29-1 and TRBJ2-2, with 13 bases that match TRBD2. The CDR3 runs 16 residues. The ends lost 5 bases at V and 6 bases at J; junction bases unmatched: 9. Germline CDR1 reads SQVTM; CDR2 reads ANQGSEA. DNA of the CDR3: TGCAGCGTTCGTGGGACTAGCGGGGACCCGGCCGGGGAGCTGTTTTTT. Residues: CSVRGTSGDPAGELFF.